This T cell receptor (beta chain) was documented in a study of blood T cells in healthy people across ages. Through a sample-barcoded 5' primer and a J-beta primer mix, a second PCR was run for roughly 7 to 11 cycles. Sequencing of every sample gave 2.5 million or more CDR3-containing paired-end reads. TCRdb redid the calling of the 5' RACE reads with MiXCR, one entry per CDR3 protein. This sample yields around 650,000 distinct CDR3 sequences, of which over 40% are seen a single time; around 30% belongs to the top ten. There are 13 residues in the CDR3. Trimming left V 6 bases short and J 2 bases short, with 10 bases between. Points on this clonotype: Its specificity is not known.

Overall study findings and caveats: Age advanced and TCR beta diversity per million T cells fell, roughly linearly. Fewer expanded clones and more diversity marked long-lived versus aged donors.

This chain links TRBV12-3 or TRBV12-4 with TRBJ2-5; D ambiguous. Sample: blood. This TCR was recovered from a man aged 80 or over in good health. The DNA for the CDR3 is TGTGCCAGCAGGCGACTGAAACAAGAGACCCAGTACTTC. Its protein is CASRRLKQETQYF.